This TCR beta chain derives from a study of cytomegalovirus exposure and HLA in healthy donors. The germline V and J ends were trimmed by 2 bases and 5 bases, with 10 bases remaining between them. Germline CDR1 is MGHRA and CDR2 is YSYEKL. This CDR3 contains 15 residues. The PCR contained 60 Vbeta and 13 Jbeta primers. Clones were read by immunoSEQ multiplex PCR, and TCRdb kept only the in-frame ones, dropping some. The sample contains around 190,000 clones, around 81% of which appear only once. Overall study findings and caveats: Later on, an analysis tied around 17,000 TCR beta sequences to HLA alleles at 0.05 false discovery rate.

Comments on this clone: Its antigen is unidentified.

Donors in the study were healthy people who gave bone marrow. The TCR sequence derives from a man aged 25 to 40 in good health and CMV-seronegative. Sequenced material: PBMCs. The chain employs TRBV4-1 and TRBJ1-6; a weak D match, TRBD1 (6 bases). The CDR3 DNA is TGCGCCAGCAGCCAACTGGACAGAAATAATTCACCCCTCCACTTT. Translating it yields CASSQLDRNNSPLHF.